Below, 11 T cell receptor beta chains from the same sample are listed, as sequenced in a study of shared clonotypes between healthy human individuals. Sequenced by immunoSEQ multiplex PCR; TCRdb stores in-frame clones only, minus some. The table has about 820,000 clones, about 92% seen once. Naive CD8 cells lacked CD45RO, underwent positive selection for CCR7 and left out terminally differentiated effector memory CD45RA+ cells. Sequenced sample: naive CD8+ T cells sorted from blood. These receptors came from a man under 40 in good health.

This chain links TRBV19 with TRBJ2-7; D remains ambiguous. Germline V gene sequence: CDR1 LNHDA, CDR2 SQIVND (reference sequence). The V end was cut by 3 bases, the J end by 3 bases, with 12 bases between. The CDR3 consists of 14 residues. The CDR3 sequence is CASSIVLWGYEQYF. For the CDR3, the DNA is TGTGCCAGTAGTATCGTCCTCTGGGGCTACGAGCAGTACTTC.

The V gene is TRBV11-2, the J gene TRBJ2-7; the D call may be TRBD1 or TRBD2 (7 bases each). Germline values: CDR1 SGHAT, CDR2 FQNNGV. V dropped 1 base and J dropped 0 bases, with 13 bases sitting between them. The CDR3 sequence is 16 residues long. The CDR3 reads CASSLVGGGSSYEQYF. Here the CDR3 DNA reads TGTGCCAGCAGCTTAGTAGGGGGCGGGAGCTCCTACGAGCAGTACTTC.

V is TRBV27 and J is TRBJ2-7, with D tentatively TRBD1 or TRBD2 (5 bases each). V shed 10 bases and J shed 5 bases, with 15 bases lying between them. The CDR3 runs 12 residues. Germline lookup yields CDR1 MNHEY and CDR2 SMNVEV (reference sequence). The CDR3 DNA reads TGTGCCACCGCAGGGAGTGTGGACGAGCAGTACTTC. Protein: CATAGSVDEQYF.

This chain links TRBV25-1 with TRBJ1-1; D remains unclear. The germline V and J ends were trimmed by 0 bases and 2 bases, with 7 bases remaining between them. The V gene's germline CDR1 is MGHDK and CDR2 SYGVNS. There are 14 residues in the CDR3. The CDR3 nucleotides are TGTGCCAGCAGTGAATACGCCTCAAACACTGAAGCTTTCTTT. It is translated as CASSEYASNTEAFF.

The chain links TRBV28 to TRBJ1-3; unclear D gene. The CDR3 is made up of 14 amino acids. The germline V gene has CDR1 MDHEN and CDR2 SYDVKM. The germline V and J ends were trimmed by 6 bases and 8 bases, with 17 bases remaining between them. The chain's CDR3 is CASSFRGFGDTIYF. In DNA, the CDR3 is TGTGCCAGCAGCTTTCGGGGATTTGGGGACACCATATATTTT.

This chain's CDR3 is CASSRQGANTEAFF. The CDR3 nucleotides are TGTGCCAGCAGTCGACAGGGTGCGAACACTGAAGCTTTCTTT. The chain recombines TRBV6-5 with TRBJ1-1; 7 bases align to TRBD1. Per the germline V gene, CDR1 is MNHEY and CDR2 is SVGAGI. This CDR3 contains 14 residues. V was pared by 5 bases and J by 1 base, with 4 bases of the junction left unmatched.

The chain combines TRBV7-9 with TRBJ2-5; 8 bases match TRBD1. The V and J ends lost 4 bases and 9 bases, in that order; junction bases with no gene match: 10. The CDR3 runs 14 residues. Germline loops: CDR1 SEHNR, CDR2 FQNEAQ (reference sequence). The CDR3 protein is CASSWDRPVLSQYF. As DNA, the CDR3 is TGTGCCAGCAGCTGGGACAGGCCCGTGCTGTCCCAGTACTTC.

V is TRBV4-1 and J is TRBJ2-7, with D unresolved. This CDR3 is 15 amino acids long. Trimming took off 4 bases at V and 3 bases at J, with 16 bases between the two ends. CDR1 and CDR2 from the germline V gene are MGHRA and YSYEKL. The CDR3 DNA is TGCGCCAGCAGCCCCTGGGCGGCGGTAAACTACGAGCAGTACTTC. This gives the protein CASSPWAAVNYEQYF.

This clone was detected once. The CDR3 protein is CASSQEGGYAGSYEQYF. The CDR3 region has the DNA TGCGCCAGCAGCCAAGAGGGGGGGTATGCAGGCTCCTACGAGCAGTACTTC. The chain recombines TRBV4-1 with TRBJ2-7, with TRBD2 matching 7 bases. CDR3 size: 17 residues. The germline CDR1 and CDR2 sequences are MGHRA and YSYEKL. V was clipped by 0 bases and J by 0 bases; unmatched bases: 8.

V gene TRBV27 combines with J gene TRBJ2-7; TRBD1 aligns across 9 bases. J was trimmed by 3 bases and V by 2 bases; bases with no gene match: 8. Germline-derived CDR1 and CDR2 are MNHEY and SMNVEV (reference sequence). This CDR3 is 16 amino acids long. CDR3 nucleotides: TGTGCCAGCAGTTTAGGCGCCGGGACAGGGTTCTACGAGCAGTACTTC. It codes for CASSLGAGTGFYEQYF.

The gene calls are TRBV4-1 and TRBJ1-1; D unclear. V lost 3 bases, J lost 1 base, and 9 bases lay in between. This CDR3 has 14 amino acids. The germline V gene has CDR1 MGHRA and CDR2 YSYEKL. CDR3 amino acids: CASSQLRRNTEAFF. CDR3 nucleotides: TGCGCCAGCAGCCAGCTTCGCCGGAACACTGAAGCTTTCTTT.